This T cell receptor beta chain stems from a study of cytomegalovirus exposure and HLA in healthy donors. This clone has a single count. Its target is not known. Study-wide points: Per a prior analysis, the majority of TCR beta V segments were productive roughly 87% or roughly 30% of the time.

PCR was performed using 60 Vbeta and 13 Jbeta primers. This table comes from immunoSEQ multiplex PCR, and its TCRdb copy is limited to in-frame clones, with some not included. The sample lists 70,000 to 75,000 clones, about 78% seen once, with over 10% in the top ten. Sequencing was performed on PBMCs. This receptor was identified in a woman in her thirties or forties in good health and CMV-seropositive.

The CDR3 is CASSHIAGSSYEQYF. In nucleotides, the CDR3 is TGTGCCAGCAGCCACATCGCGGGAAGCTCCTACGAGCAGTACTTC. V gene TRBV7-2 combines with J gene TRBJ2-7; a possible D gene is TRBD2 (6 bases). Trimming cost V 5 bases and J 0 bases, with 14 bases left between them. The V gene's germline CDR1 is SGHTA and CDR2 FQGNSA. CDR3 length: 15 residues.